The 19 T cell receptor beta chains reported below all come from one sample, sequenced in a study of T-cell reconstitution after alpha-beta-depleted transplantation in children. The library targeted TCRbeta and was prepared with unique molecular identifiers. TCRdb redid the calling of the PCR reads with MiXCR, one entry per CDR3 protein. Of a few hundred thousand distinct CDR3 sequences detected, roughly an eighth appear once; the ten largest clones hold more than 5.5%. Specimen: PBMCs from the stem cell graft donor, collected from the stem cell graft. Receptors originate from a human donor who donated a stem cell graft to a child with combined immunodeficiency.

The chain links TRBV28 to TRBJ2-7; 8 nucleotides align to TRBD2. J gave up 6 bases and V 3 bases, and 10 bases lay outside the gene matches. This CDR3 contains 15 residues. Germline values: CDR1 MDHEN, CDR2 SYDVKM. The CDR3 region is CASSFRLSGGAEQYF. CDR3 nucleotide sequence: TGTGCCAGCAGTTTTCGGCTAAGCGGGGGTGCCGAGCAGTACTTC.

This clonotype was counted only a few times. The chain employs TRBV5-5 and TRBJ1-1; TRBD1 might be the D (6 bases). Trimming shortened V by 4 bases and J by 4 bases, and 11 bases separated the two germline ends. The CDR3 consists of 13 residues. Germline values: CDR1 SGHKS, CDR2 YYEKEE (reference sequence). CDR3 protein: CASSPGDTTEAFF. The CDR3 DNA sequence: TGTGCCAGCAGCCCGGGGGACACCACTGAAGCTTTCTTT.

This clonotype was counted a few times. The genes are TRBV20-1 and TRBJ2-7; tentatively, D is TRBD1 or TRBD2 (5 bases each). Per the germline V gene, CDR1 is DFQATT and CDR2 is SNEGSKA (reference sequence). The CDR3 has 12 residues. The ends were cut back, 1 base at V and 3 bases at J, with 7 bases in the middle. The CDR3 coding sequence is TGCAGTGCTAGAGGGGACCGCTACGAGCAGTACTTC. It yields the protein CSARGDRYEQYF.

This rearrangement joins TRBV29-1 to TRBJ2-1, with 10 bases identical to TRBD2. Germline V gives CDR1 SQVTM, CDR2 ANQGSEA. This CDR3 comprises 13 residues. Trimming removed 4 bases from V and 13 bases from J; junction bases left unmatched: 10. The CDR3 sequence: CSVAGLADRDQFF. The CDR3 nucleotides are TGCAGCGTTGCCGGACTAGCGGATAGGGACCAGTTCTTC.

This clonotype was seen more than once but under ten times. This chain connects TRBV7-3 to TRBJ2-3; TRBD2 matches 10 bases. The germline V gene has CDR1 SGHTA and CDR2 FQGTGA. The V gene end was trimmed by 1 base and the J gene end by 2 bases; junction bases not matched to a gene: 3. This CDR3 has 16 amino acids. CDR3 sequence: CASSLRAGGLTDTQYF. The DNA of the CDR3 is TGTGCCAGCAGCTTAAGAGCGGGGGGGCTCACAGATACGCAGTATTTT.

This clonotype showed up just a few times. The chain links TRBV4-2 to TRBJ2-1, with TRBD1 matching over 10 bases. This CDR3 has 15 residues. Trimming at V came to 6 bases and at J to 5 bases, leaving 7 bases not matched to a gene. The germline V gene has CDR1 LGHNA and CDR2 YNFKEQ. The CDR3 reads CASRRAGTGDNEQFF. The DNA for the CDR3 is TGTGCCAGCAGACGGGCCGGGACAGGGGACAATGAGCAGTTCTTC.

This chain uses TRBV7-2 with TRBJ2-1, with D hard to call. With 3 bases removed from V and 15 bases from J, the gap between germline ends came to 15 bases. The CDR3 runs 12 residues. The germline V gene has CDR1 SGHTA and CDR2 FQGNSA. Here the CDR3 reads CASSFSGPPWFF. The CDR3 bases are TGTGCCAGCAGCTTTTCTGGGCCTCCATGGTTCTTC.

This clonotype showed up many times. V and J are TRBV18 and TRBJ2-5; D uncertain. This CDR3 is 14 amino acids long. Per the germline V gene, CDR1 is KGHSH and CDR2 is LQKENI. Trimming removed 0 bases at V and 5 bases at J, with 10 bases between. Written as DNA, the CDR3 is TGTGCCAGCTCACCACCCCATCCGGAGGAGACCCAGTACTTC. Translated, it gives CASSPPHPEETQYF.

This clonotype was seen a few times. V and J are TRBV2 and TRBJ2-5; perhaps TRBD2 as D (5 bases). The germline gives CDR1 SNHLY, CDR2 FYNNEI. V was trimmed by 6 bases and J by 5 bases, leaving 10 bases between them. CDR3 size: 12 residues. CDR3 protein: CASSGNKETQYF. DNA for the CDR3: TGTGCCAGCAGCGGGAACAAGGAGACCCAGTACTTC. Together with reference TRBV2 and TRBJ2-5, the CDR3 gives the full variable domain: EPEVTQTPSHQVTQMGQEVILRCVPISNHLYFYWYRQILGQKVEFLVSFYNNEISEKSEIFDDQFSVERPDGSNFTLKIRSTKLEDSAMYFCASSGNKETQYFGPGTRLLVL.

Many counts were recorded for this clonotype. The chain uses TRBV4-3 and TRBJ2-3, with a possible D match to TRBD2 (6 bases). The CDR3 runs to 14 residues. V was shortened by 6 bases and J by 5 bases, with 15 bases between the two germline ends. Germline V lookup: CDR1 LGHNA, CDR2 YSLEER. The DNA for the CDR3 is TGCGCCAGCAGTCGGGATGGGCGGGAAGATACGCAGTATTTT. This codes for CASSRDGREDTQYF.

In its sample, this clonotype was seen a few times. This chain uses TRBV12-3 or TRBV12-4 with TRBJ1-1, with D unresolved. This CDR3 is 14 amino acids long. The V and J ends lost 6 bases and 2 bases respectively, with 13 bases between them. The CDR3 nucleotides are TGTGCCAGCAGGGTGAGGTGGGAAAACACTGAAGCTTTCTTT. The encoded protein is CASRVRWENTEAFF.

The chain combines TRBV7-3 with TRBJ2-1; maybe TRBD1 (6 bases). Per the germline V gene, CDR1 is SGHTA and CDR2 is FQGTGA. The CDR3 has 14 residues. Trimming took off 1 base at V and 8 bases at J, with 12 bases between the two ends. The CDR3 nucleotides are TGTGCCAGCAGCTTAAGGGGGCTAGTCGATGAGCAGTTCTTC. Its translation: CASSLRGLVDEQFF. Based on the CDR3 plus reference TRBV7-3 and TRBJ2-1, the full variable domain is GAGVSQTPSNKVTEKGKYVELRCDPISGHTALYWYRQSLGQGPEFLIYFQGTGAADDSGLPNDRFFAVRPEGSVSTLKIQRTERGDSAVYLCASSLRGLVDEQFFGPGTRLTVL.

This clonotype turned up a few times. The chain employs TRBV7-2 and TRBJ1-1; no firm D call. V gave up 2 bases and J gave up 2 bases, with 12 bases separating them. Germline loops: CDR1 SGHTA, CDR2 FQGNSA. The CDR3 length is 15 residues. The CDR3 DNA reads TGTGCCAGCAGCTTATCCGGACCGGTTAACACTGAAGCTTTCTTT. Its protein product is CASSLSGPVNTEAFF. Full variable domain (remainder filled in from reference TRBV7-2 and TRBJ1-1): GAGVSQSPSNKVTEKGKDVELRCDPISGHTALYWYRQSLGQGLEFLIYFQGNSAPDKSGLPSDRFSAERTGGSVSTLTIQRTQQEDSAVYLCASSLSGPVNTEAFFGQGTRLTVV.

There are many counts of this clonotype. The V call is TRBV12-3 or TRBV12-4, the J call TRBJ1-1; possibly TRBD1 for D (6 bases). The CDR3 runs to 14 residues. V lost 7 bases and J 4 bases, leaving 16 bases between the germline ends. The CDR3 loop reads CASTMGGDGTEAFF. As DNA, the CDR3 is TGTGCCAGCACCATGGGGGGCGATGGCACTGAAGCTTTCTTT.

The genes are TRBV11-3 and TRBJ2-2; D is undetermined. Trimming took 1 base from V and 4 from J, leaving 7 bases between them. This CDR3 has 14 amino acids. Per the germline V gene, CDR1 is SGHNT and CDR2 is YENEEA. Here the CDR3 reads CASSLVPLTGELFF. The CDR3 region has the DNA TGTGCCAGCAGCTTAGTCCCGCTCACCGGGGAGCTGTTTTTT.

The CDR3 region has the DNA TGTGCCAGCAGCGTAGGGGCAGGGGGAGCCTACTATGGCTACACCTTC. This gives the protein CASSVGAGGAYYGYTF. The rearrangement joins TRBV9 to TRBJ1-2, with TRBD1 matching over 7 bases. Germline-derived CDR1 and CDR2 are SGDLS and YYNGEE. The CDR3 has 16 amino acids. Germline trimming cut 0 bases from V and 3 bases from J; bases unmatched to any gene: 8. Together with reference TRBV9 and TRBJ1-2, the CDR3 gives the full variable domain: DSGVTQTPKHLITATGQRVTLRCSPRSGDLSVYWYQQSLDQGLQFLIQYYNGEERAKGNILERFSAQQFPDLHSELNLSSLELGDSALYFCASSVGAGGAYYGYTFGSGTRLTVV.

This clonotype has a count of ten or more. The chain recombines TRBV28 with TRBJ2-7; tentative D call: TRBD2 (5 bases). Trimming shortened V by 3 bases and J by 6 bases, and 15 bases separated the two germline ends. Germline-derived CDR1 and CDR2 are MDHEN and SYDVKM. The CDR3 is 14 amino acids. CDR3 sequence (DNA): TGTGCCAGCAGTTTCTCGCTAGCAGCTCTCGAGCAGTACTTC. Translating it yields CASSFSLAALEQYF.

This clonotype was observed a few times. This chain links TRBV9 with TRBJ2-7; TRBD1 might be the D (5 bases). The CDR3 runs to 15 residues. Deletions cut 0 bases from V and 3 bases from J, with 13 bases between. Germline V lookup: CDR1 SGDLS, CDR2 YYNGEE. The CDR3 is CASSVEPGIIYEQYF. In nucleotides, the CDR3 is TGTGCCAGCAGCGTAGAACCAGGGATCATCTACGAGCAGTACTTC.

This clonotype was counted between two and nine times. V and J are TRBV24-1 and TRBJ2-7; 9 bases line up with TRBD2. Per the germline V gene, CDR1 is KGHDR and CDR2 is SFDVKD. V shed 2 bases, J shed 2 bases, and the junction held 6 bases outside the gene matches. CDR3 length equals 16 residues. The CDR3 here is CATSDSQERGAYEQYF. The DNA for the CDR3 is TGTGCCACCAGTGATTCTCAAGAGCGGGGGGCCTACGAGCAGTACTTC.